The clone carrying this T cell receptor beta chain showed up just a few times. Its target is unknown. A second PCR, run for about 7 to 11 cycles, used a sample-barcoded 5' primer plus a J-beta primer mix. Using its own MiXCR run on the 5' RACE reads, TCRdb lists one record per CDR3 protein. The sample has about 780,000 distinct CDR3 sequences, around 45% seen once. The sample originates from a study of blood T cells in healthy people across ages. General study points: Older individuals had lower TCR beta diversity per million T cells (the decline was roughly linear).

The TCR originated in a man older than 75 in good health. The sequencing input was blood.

The CDR3 sequence: CASRIWVGGSYNEQFF. The CDR3 bases are TGTGCCAGCAGAATATGGGTTGGAGGGTCCTACAATGAGCAGTTCTTC. This chain connects TRBV27 to TRBJ2-1, with D perhaps TRBD2 (6 bases). CDR1 is MNHEY, CDR2 SMNVEV, per germline (reference sequence). With 6 bases removed from V and 1 base from J, the gap between germline ends came to 16 bases. CDR3 length equals 16 residues.